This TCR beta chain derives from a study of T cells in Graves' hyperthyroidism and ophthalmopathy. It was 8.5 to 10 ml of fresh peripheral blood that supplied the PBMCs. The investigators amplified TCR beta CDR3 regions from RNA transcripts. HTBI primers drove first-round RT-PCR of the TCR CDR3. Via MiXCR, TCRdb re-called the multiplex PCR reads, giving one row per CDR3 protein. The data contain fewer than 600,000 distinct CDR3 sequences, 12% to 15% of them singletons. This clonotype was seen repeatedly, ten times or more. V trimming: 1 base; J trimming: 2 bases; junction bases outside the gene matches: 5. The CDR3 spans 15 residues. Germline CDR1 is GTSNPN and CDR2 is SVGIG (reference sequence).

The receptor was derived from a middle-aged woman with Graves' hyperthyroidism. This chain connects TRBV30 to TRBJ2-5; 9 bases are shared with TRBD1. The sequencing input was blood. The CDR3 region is CAWSAGTGRQETQYF. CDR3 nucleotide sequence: TGTGCCTGGAGTGCCGGGACAGGGAGACAAGAGACCCAGTACTTC.